The subject of this entry is one T cell receptor (beta chain). In the authors' methods: Cell counts per sample came from amplifying reference gene primers. Here immunoSEQ multiplex PCR was the method, and the copy in TCRdb shows in-frame clones only, minus some. V, J and clone size derive from that table, while D and trimming were established from the DNA sequence. The sample has fewer than 45,000 clones, 88% seen once. The sample originates from a study of blood T cell repertoires in COVID-19. Background on the study: Material from acute and convalescent COVID-19 was sourced from the United States, Italy and Spain. The cDNA or gDNA used as material had been derived from T cells, B-cell-depleted T cells, or PBMCs.

After removal of 5 bases from V and 9 bases from J, the junction contained 6 bases not matched to a gene. CDR1 is MNHEY and CDR2 is SMNVEV in the germline V gene (reference sequence). CDR3 length: 15 residues. This chain links TRBV27 with TRBJ2-1; TRBD2 matches 14 bases. The sequence was obtained from a human donor in a cohort sampled during active COVID-19. The sequenced sample consisted of peripheral blood. CDR3 nucleotide sequence: TGTGCCAGCAGTGCTTCGACTAGCGGGGGGGGTGAGCAGTTCTTC. Translated, it gives CASSASTSGGGEQFF.